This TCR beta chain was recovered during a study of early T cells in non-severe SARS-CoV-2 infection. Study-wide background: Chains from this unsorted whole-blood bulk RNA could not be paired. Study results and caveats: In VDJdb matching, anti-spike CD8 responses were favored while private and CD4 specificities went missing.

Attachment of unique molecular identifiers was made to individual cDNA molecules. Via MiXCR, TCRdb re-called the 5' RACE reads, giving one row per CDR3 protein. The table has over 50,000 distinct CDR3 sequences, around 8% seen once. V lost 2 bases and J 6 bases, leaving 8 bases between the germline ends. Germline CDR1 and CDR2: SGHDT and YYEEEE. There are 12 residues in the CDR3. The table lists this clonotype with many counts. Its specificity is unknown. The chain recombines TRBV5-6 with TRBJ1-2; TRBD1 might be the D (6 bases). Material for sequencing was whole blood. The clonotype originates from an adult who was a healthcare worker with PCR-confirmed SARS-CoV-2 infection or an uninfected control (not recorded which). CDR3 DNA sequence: TGTGCCAGCAGCTTAAACAGGGATGGCTACACCTTC. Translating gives CASSLNRDGYTF. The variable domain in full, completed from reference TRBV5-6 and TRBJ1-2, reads DAGVTQSPTHLIKTRGQQVTLRCSPKSGHDTVSWYQQALGQGPQFIFQYYEEEERQRGNFPDRFSGHQFPNYSSELNVNALLLGDSALYLCASSLNRDGYTFGSGTRLTVV.